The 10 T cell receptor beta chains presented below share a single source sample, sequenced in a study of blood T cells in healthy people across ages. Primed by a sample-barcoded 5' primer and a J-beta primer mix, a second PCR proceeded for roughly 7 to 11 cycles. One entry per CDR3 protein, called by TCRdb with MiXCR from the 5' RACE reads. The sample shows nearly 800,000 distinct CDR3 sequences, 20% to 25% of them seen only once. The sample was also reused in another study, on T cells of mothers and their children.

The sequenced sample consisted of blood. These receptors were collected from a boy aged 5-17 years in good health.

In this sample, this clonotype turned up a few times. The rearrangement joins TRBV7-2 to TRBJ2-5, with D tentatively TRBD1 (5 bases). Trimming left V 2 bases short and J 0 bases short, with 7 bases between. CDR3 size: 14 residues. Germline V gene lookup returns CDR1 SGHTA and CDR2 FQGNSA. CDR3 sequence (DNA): TGTGCCAGCAGCTTACCAGGGCACCAAGAGACCCAGTACTTC. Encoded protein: CASSLPGHQETQYF.

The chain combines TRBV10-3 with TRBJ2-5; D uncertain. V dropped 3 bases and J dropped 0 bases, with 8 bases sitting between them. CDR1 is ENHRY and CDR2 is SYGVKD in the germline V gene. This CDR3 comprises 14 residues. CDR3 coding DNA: TGTGCCATCAGTGAACCAGGCAACCAAGAGACCCAGTACTTC. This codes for CAISEPGNQETQYF.

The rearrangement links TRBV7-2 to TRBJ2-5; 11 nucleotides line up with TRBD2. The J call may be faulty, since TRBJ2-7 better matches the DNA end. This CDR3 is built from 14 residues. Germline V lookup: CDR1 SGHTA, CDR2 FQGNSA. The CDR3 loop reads CASSETSGIYEQYF. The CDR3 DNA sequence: TGTGCCAGCAGCGAGACTAGCGGGATCTACGAGCAGTACTTC.

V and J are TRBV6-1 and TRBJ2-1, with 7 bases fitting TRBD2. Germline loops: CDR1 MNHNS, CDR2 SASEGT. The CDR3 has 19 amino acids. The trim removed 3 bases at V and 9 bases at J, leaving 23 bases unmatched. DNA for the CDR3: TGTGCCAGCAGTGAGATGTTACTGAGTTGGACTAGGCCCAGTTCTGAGCAGTTCTTC. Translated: CASSEMLLSWTRPSSEQFF.

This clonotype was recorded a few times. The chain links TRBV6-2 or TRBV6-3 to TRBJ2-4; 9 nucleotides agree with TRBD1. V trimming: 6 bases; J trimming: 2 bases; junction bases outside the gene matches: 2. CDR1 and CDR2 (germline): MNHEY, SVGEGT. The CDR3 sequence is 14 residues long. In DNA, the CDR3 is TGTGCCAGCAGAGGACAGGGGTCCAAAAACATTCAGTACTTC. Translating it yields CASRGQGSKNIQYF.

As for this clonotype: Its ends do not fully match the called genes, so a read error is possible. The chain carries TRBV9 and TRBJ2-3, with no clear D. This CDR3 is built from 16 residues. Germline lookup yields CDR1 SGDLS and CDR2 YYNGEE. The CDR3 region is CASSVVGAEYTDTQYF. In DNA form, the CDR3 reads TGTGCCAGCAGCGTAGTCGGCGCGGAATACACAGATACACAGTATTTT.

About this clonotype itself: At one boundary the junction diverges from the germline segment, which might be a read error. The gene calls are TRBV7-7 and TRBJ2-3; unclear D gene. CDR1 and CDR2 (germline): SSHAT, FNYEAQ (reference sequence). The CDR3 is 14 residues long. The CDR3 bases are TGTGCTAGCAGCTTAGACTCAGGCACAGATACGCAGTATTTT. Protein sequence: CASSLDSGTDTQYF.

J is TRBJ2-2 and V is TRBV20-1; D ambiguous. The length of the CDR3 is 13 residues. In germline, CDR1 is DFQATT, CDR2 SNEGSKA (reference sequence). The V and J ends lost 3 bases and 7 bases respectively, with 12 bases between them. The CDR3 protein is CSARAWEGGELFF. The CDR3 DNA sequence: TGCAGTGCTAGGGCCTGGGAAGGCGGGGAGCTGTTTTTT.

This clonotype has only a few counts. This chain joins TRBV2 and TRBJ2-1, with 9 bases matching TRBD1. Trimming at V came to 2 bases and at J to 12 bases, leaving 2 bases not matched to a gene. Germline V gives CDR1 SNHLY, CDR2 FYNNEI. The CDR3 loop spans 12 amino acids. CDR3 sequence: CASSERDRVQFF. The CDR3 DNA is TGTGCCAGCAGTGAAAGGGACAGGGTGCAGTTCTTC.

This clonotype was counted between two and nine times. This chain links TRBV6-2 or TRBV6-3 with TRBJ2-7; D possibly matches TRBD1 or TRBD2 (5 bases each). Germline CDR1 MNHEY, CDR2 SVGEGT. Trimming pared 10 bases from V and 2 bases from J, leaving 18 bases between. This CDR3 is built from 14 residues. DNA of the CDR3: TGTGCCACCAGGCCCGGGACGTCGGCCTACGAGCAGTACTTC. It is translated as CATRPGTSAYEQYF.